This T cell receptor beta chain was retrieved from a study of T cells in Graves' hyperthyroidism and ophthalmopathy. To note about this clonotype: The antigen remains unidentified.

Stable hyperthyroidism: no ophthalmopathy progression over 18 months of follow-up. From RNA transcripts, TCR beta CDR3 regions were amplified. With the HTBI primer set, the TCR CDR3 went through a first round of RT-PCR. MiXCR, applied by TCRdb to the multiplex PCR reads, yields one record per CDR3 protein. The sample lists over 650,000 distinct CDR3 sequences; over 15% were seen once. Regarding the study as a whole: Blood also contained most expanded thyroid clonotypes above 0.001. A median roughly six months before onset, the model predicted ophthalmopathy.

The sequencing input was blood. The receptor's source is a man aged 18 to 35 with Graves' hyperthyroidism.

The CDR3 loop is CSARNPDKGYYNEQFF. The CDR3, as DNA: TGCAGTGCTAGGAACCCGGACAAGGGCTATTACAATGAGCAGTTCTTC. V usage is TRBV20-1 and J usage is TRBJ2-1, with TRBD1 as a possible D gene (5 bases). This CDR3 region has 16 residues. V gave up 3 bases and J gave up 4 bases, with 19 bases separating them. The germline gives CDR1 DFQATT, CDR2 SNEGSKA (reference sequence).